The 2 T cell receptor beta chains below were found in one sample sequenced in a study of neurological immune-mediated disorders. One entry per CDR3 protein results from TCRdb running MiXCR on the 5' RACE reads. The sample has tens of thousands of distinct CDR3 sequences, 17% seen once; the top ten hold 15% to 17%. Source material: PBMCs. The receptors were sampled from a woman between 35 and 50 years old in good health.

This clonotype was detected many times. The chain is built from TRBV12-3 or TRBV12-4 and TRBJ1-2; TRBD1 agrees at 9 bases. V shed 8 bases and J 14 bases; nucleotides not matched to a gene: 18. The CDR3 totals 14 residues. CDR3 loop: CASLLAGTGLGSTF. CDR3 DNA: TGTGCCAGCCTCCTGGCCGGGACAGGGCTGGGTTCTACCTTC.

This clonotype showed up many times. V usage is TRBV25-1 and J usage is TRBJ2-1, with TRBD1 matching 9 bases. Losses at the gene ends were 4 bases for V and 6 bases for J; bases not matched to a gene: 7. This CDR3 is 15 amino acids long. From germline, CDR1 is MGHDK and CDR2 SYGVNS. CDR3 in amino acids: CASSAPGTGRNEQFF. The CDR3 coding sequence is TGTGCCAGCAGTGCGCCCGGGACAGGGCGCAATGAGCAGTTCTTC.